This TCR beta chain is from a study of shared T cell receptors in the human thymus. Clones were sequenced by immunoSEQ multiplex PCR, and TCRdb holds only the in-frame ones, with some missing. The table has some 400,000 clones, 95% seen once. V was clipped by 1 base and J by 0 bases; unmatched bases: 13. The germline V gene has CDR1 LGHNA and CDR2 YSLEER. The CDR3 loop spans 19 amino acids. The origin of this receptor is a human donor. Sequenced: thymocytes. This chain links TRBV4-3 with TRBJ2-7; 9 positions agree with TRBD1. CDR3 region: CASSQGTGVDSGLSYEQYF. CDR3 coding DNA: TGCGCCAGCAGCCAAGGGACAGGGGTGGATAGCGGCCTCTCCTACGAGCAGTACTTC.